Below are 29 T cell receptor beta chains sequenced from a single sample in a study of blood T cell repertoires in COVID-19. The table came from immunoSEQ multiplex PCR; TCRdb's copy has only in-frame clones and leaves some out. The data contain about 390,000 clones, about 90% of them singletons. Sequenced: peripheral blood. Source of these receptors: a woman aged 55-75 years with COVID-19, enrolled during active disease.

The gene calls are TRBV6-5 and TRBJ2-2; no clear D gene. Germline V lookup: CDR1 MNHEY, CDR2 SVGAGI. The germline V and J ends were trimmed by 3 bases and 1 base, with 9 bases remaining between them. CDR3 length: 15 amino acids. CDR3: CASSYDRRNTGELFF. For the CDR3, the DNA is TGTGCCAGCAGTTATGATCGGAGGAACACCGGGGAGCTGTTTTTT.

V gene TRBV19 combines with J gene TRBJ1-4; D is possibly TRBD1 (5 bases). The V end lost 8 bases, the J end lost 3 bases, and 19 bases lay between the germline ends. The CDR3 is 16 amino acids. The germline V gene has CDR1 LNHDA and CDR2 SQIVND (reference sequence). CDR3 loop: CASGGRVFMANEKLFF. The DNA for the CDR3 is TGTGCCAGTGGCGGCAGGGTTTTTATGGCTAATGAAAAACTGTTTTTT.

The chain links TRBV2 to TRBJ1-2; 10 nucleotides align to TRBD1. The V segment lost 1 base and the J segment 2 bases; nucleotides outside the gene matches: 7. Germline V gene lookup returns CDR1 SNHLY and CDR2 FYNNEI. This CDR3 spans 17 amino acids. The DNA for the CDR3 is TGTGCCAGCAGTGAAGTGACCGGGACAGGGGAGAACTATGGCTACACCTTC. Its translation is CASSEVTGTGENYGYTF.

The rearrangement links TRBV5-1 to TRBJ1-1; D is undetermined. The germline gives CDR1 SGHRS, CDR2 YFSETQ. The CDR3 length is 12 residues. V lost 0 bases, J lost 8 bases, and 8 bases lay in between. The CDR3 nucleotides are TGCGCCAGCAGCTTGGGGAGGGAAGAAGCTTTCTTT. Residues: CASSLGREEAFF.

This clone came up once. The chain carries TRBV6-5 and TRBJ2-7; a possible D gene is TRBD1 (5 bases). The CDR3 sequence is 12 residues long. V was pared by 4 bases and J by 4 bases, with 8 bases between. Germline CDR1 MNHEY, CDR2 SVGAGI. CDR3 loop: CASSSGAYEQYF. The DNA of the CDR3 is TGTGCCAGCAGTTCTGGGGCTTACGAGCAGTACTTC.

V gene TRBV9 combines with J gene TRBJ1-1; 9 positions agree with TRBD1. Germline V gives CDR1 SGDLS, CDR2 YYNGEE. Trimming took 4 bases from V and 4 from J; bases not matched to a gene: 8. The CDR3 has 15 residues. The CDR3 here is CASSRGQGRATEAFF. The CDR3 coding sequence is TGTGCCAGCAGCAGAGGACAGGGGAGGGCCACTGAAGCTTTCTTT.

This clone was seen a few times. The gene calls are TRBV10-2 and TRBJ1-2; D may be TRBD1 (5 bases). Between the trimmed V and J ends, which lost 3 bases and 4 bases, there was a span of 12 bases. Germline V gives CDR1 WSHSY, CDR2 SAAADI. The CDR3 sequence is 14 residues long. DNA for the CDR3: TGCGCCAGCAGTGAAGGTGGGGCCGGCTATGGCTACACCTTC. Protein product: CASSEGGAGYGYTF.

The rearrangement uses TRBV7-9 and TRBJ2-5; the match to TRBD1 covers 8 bases. V was pared by 5 bases and J by 5 bases, with 13 bases of the junction left unmatched. The V gene's germline CDR1 is SEHNR and CDR2 FQNEAQ (reference sequence). This CDR3 has 16 amino acids. CDR3 bases: TGTGCCAGCAGCCCCGGCGACAGGGGTCCCGGGGAGACCCAGTACTTC. Protein sequence: CASSPGDRGPGETQYF.

The chain links TRBV3-1 (or the pseudogene TRBV3-2) to TRBJ2-5; 10 positions match TRBD2. The CDR3 is made up of 16 amino acids. Germline V lookup: CDR1 LGHDT, CDR2 YNNKEL (reference sequence). The junction had 11 bases not matched to a gene; V was cut back by 6 bases and J by 4 bases. CDR3 loop: CASRPIGAGGRETQYF. For the CDR3, the DNA is TGTGCCAGCAGACCCATCGGAGCGGGGGGGCGAGAGACCCAGTACTTC.

This sequence joins TRBV7-6 and TRBJ2-7, with D perhaps TRBD1 (6 bases). Per germline, CDR1 SGHVS and CDR2 FNYEAQ. V lost 1 base and J lost 5, with 15 bases in between. CDR3 size: 15 residues. CDR3 DNA sequence: TGTGCCAGCAGCTTAGAACAGGGCGAGGGCCACGAGCAGTACTTC. The encoded protein is CASSLEQGEGHEQYF.

Only one count was recorded for this clone. V and J are TRBV28 and TRBJ1-6, with D maybe TRBD1 (5 bases). Trimming pared 7 bases from V and 9 bases from J, leaving 16 bases between. The CDR3 sequence is 14 residues long. The germline V gene encodes CDR1 MDHEN and CDR2 SYDVKM. For the CDR3, the DNA is TGTGCCAGCACCCAATCAGGGTTCAGTTCACCCCTCCACTTT. As protein: CASTQSGFSSPLHF.

The CDR3 loop is CASSLDPGTYEQYF. The CDR3 DNA reads as TGTGCCAGCAGCTTAGATCCGGGTACCTACGAGCAGTACTTC. The chain has TRBV7-2 and TRBJ2-7; D call uncertain. The CDR3 loop spans 14 amino acids. V was pared by 1 base and J by 2 bases, with 9 bases between. CDR1 and CDR2 (germline): SGHTA, FQGNSA.

Turning to this clone: The sample holds other DNA sequences that translate to the same CDR3. The chain employs TRBV5-1 and TRBJ1-1; possible D gene TRBD1, 5 bases. This CDR3 has 14 amino acids. Per germline, CDR1 SGHRS and CDR2 YFSETQ. Trimming took off 4 bases at V and 1 base at J, with 11 bases between the two ends. The CDR3 protein is CASSDQGGNTEAFF. The CDR3 DNA reads TGCGCCAGCAGCGACCAGGGCGGGAACACTGAAGCTTTCTTT.

This chain joins TRBV6-5 and TRBJ1-6; 8 bases are a match to TRBD1. The V segment lost 10 bases and the J segment 8 bases; nucleotides outside the gene matches: 7. This CDR3 contains 13 residues. Germline lookup yields CDR1 MNHEY and CDR2 SVGAGI. The CDR3 sequence is CATTDRGYSPLHF. DNA of the CDR3: TGTGCCACCACAGACAGGGGTTATTCACCCCTCCACTTT.

This clone was seen only a few times. The chain joins TRBV14 to TRBJ1-1; D remains ambiguous. Germline V gene sequence: CDR1 SGHDN, CDR2 FVKESK. CDR3 length: 12 residues. V was cut by 9 bases and J by 0 bases, with 8 bases left in between. The CDR3 sequence is CARFYLNTEAFF. Written as DNA, the CDR3 is TGTGCCAGGTTCTACCTGAACACTGAAGCTTTCTTT.

This clone appeared a single time. The chain employs TRBV10-3 and TRBJ2-3, with D perhaps TRBD2 (6 bases). V was pared by 6 bases and J by 2 bases, with 15 bases between. CDR1 and CDR2 (germline): ENHRY, SYGVKD. This CDR3 has 15 amino acids. Here the CDR3 DNA reads TGTGCCATCAGCGGTCTGGGGGGACCCACAGATACGCAGTATTTT. It encodes CAISGLGGPTDTQYF.

The chain recombines TRBV5-1 with TRBJ2-3; tentatively, D is TRBD1 (6 bases). The CDR3 extends over 15 amino acids. The V gene's germline CDR1 is SGHRS and CDR2 YFSETQ. V gave up 4 bases and J gave up 1 base, with 13 bases separating them. The CDR3 region has the DNA TGCGCCAGCAGCCCTCAGGGGCCCGGCACAGATACGCAGTATTTT. The encoded protein is CASSPQGPGTDTQYF.

The V gene is TRBV15, the J gene TRBJ2-3; D possibly corresponds to TRBD1 (6 bases). V lost 0 bases to trimming and J lost 5 bases, with 9 bases between them. The CDR3 spans 14 residues. Looked up from germline, CDR1 is LNHNV and CDR2 is YYDKDF (reference sequence). The CDR3 DNA reads TGTGCCACCAGCAGAGAGGGGGCGCGAGATACGCAGTATTTT. Its protein product is CATSREGARDTQYF. The full variable domain, rest sourced from reference TRBV15 and TRBJ2-3, is DAMVIQNPRYQVTQFGKPVTLSCSQTLNHNVMYWYQQKSSQAPKLLFHYYDKDFNNEADTPDNFQSRRPNTSFCFLDIRSPGLGDTAMYLCATSREGARDTQYFGPGTRLTVL.

The rearrangement links TRBV4-2 to TRBJ1-2; 9 bases align to TRBD1. CDR1 is LGHNA, CDR2 YNFKEQ, per germline. This CDR3 spans 14 amino acids. V lost 5 bases to trimming and J lost 5 bases; unmatched junction nucleotides: 6. The chain's CDR3 is CASSSRDREYGYTF. CDR3 nucleotides: TGTGCCAGCAGCTCCCGGGACAGGGAATATGGCTACACCTTC.

The rearrangement uses TRBV6-5 and TRBJ1-4, with D uncertain. Germline-derived CDR1 and CDR2 are MNHEY and SVGAGI. This CDR3 is 15 amino acids long. Trimming left V 6 bases short and J 0 bases short, with 11 bases between. The CDR3 loop reads CASRGHIATNEKLFF. The CDR3 bases are TGTGCCAGCAGGGGCCACATTGCAACTAATGAAAAACTGTTTTTT.

This chain connects TRBV25-1 to TRBJ2-7; the D is unclear. This CDR3 is built from 11 residues. V lost 4 bases and J 3 bases, leaving 4 bases between the germline ends. Per the germline V gene, CDR1 is MGHDK and CDR2 is SYGVNS. The CDR3 DNA sequence: TGTGCCAGCAGTGTCCTCTACGAGCAGTACTTC. Protein: CASSVLYEQYF.

On this clone: A clone one base away is much larger, so this may be a read error. The chain recombines TRBV19 with TRBJ1-1; weak D call: TRBD1 (6 bases). The V gene lost 9 bases and the J gene lost 1 base, with 12 bases spanning the gap. This CDR3 is 13 amino acids long. Germline lookup yields CDR1 LNHDA and CDR2 SQIVND (reference sequence). The CDR3 sequence: CASSLTGNTEAFF. The CDR3 coding sequence is TGTGCCAGCAGCCTGACAGGGAACACTGAAGCTTTCTTT. The full variable domain, its missing parts supplied by reference TRBV19 and TRBJ1-1, is DGGITQSPKYLFRKEGQNVTLSCEQNLNHDAMYWYRQDPGQGLRLIYYSQIVNDFQKGDIAEGYSVSREKKESFPLTVTSAQKNPTAFYLCASSLTGNTEAFFGQGTRLTVV.

The J gene is TRBJ2-7, the V gene TRBV9; 7 bases agree with TRBD2. Germline V gives CDR1 SGDLS, CDR2 YYNGEE. CDR3 length equals 13 residues. With 4 bases clipped from V and 6 bases from J, the junction kept 7 bases outside the gene matches. CDR3 amino acids: CASSPFSGGEQYF. CDR3 sequence (DNA): TGTGCCAGCAGCCCCTTTTCGGGGGGCGAGCAGTACTTC.

This chain links TRBV3-1 (or the pseudogene TRBV3-2) with TRBJ2-3, with D perhaps matching TRBD2 (5 bases). The CDR3 runs 15 residues. Between the trimmed V and J ends, which lost 3 bases and 3 bases, there was a span of 13 bases. Germline loops: CDR1 LGHDT, CDR2 YNNKEL (reference sequence). The CDR3 loop reads CASSHFGLWTDTQYF. DNA for the CDR3: TGTGCCAGCAGCCATTTCGGACTCTGGACAGATACGCAGTATTTT.

V and J are TRBV19 and TRBJ1-5; tentative D call: TRBD1 (6 bases). Germline CDR1 reads LNHDA; CDR2 reads SQIVND (reference sequence). Trimming took 1 base from V and 4 from J, leaving 14 bases between them. The CDR3 is 16 amino acids. This CDR3 is CASSIGTGKENQPQHF. The CDR3 nucleotides are TGTGCCAGTAGTATAGGTACAGGGAAGGAGAATCAGCCCCAGCATTTT.

This clone appeared once. The CDR3 reads CASSLRRVTGELFF. The CDR3 DNA follows: TGTGCCAGCAGCTTAAGGCGGGTCACCGGGGAGCTGTTTTTT. This chain uses TRBV7-3 with TRBJ2-2; D is possibly TRBD2 (5 bases). V was cut by 1 base and J by 4 bases, with 7 bases left in between. CDR3 length: 14 amino acids. The germline V gene encodes CDR1 SGHTA and CDR2 FQGTGA.

The sample holds one count of this clone. CDR3 sequence: CASSLIMQGWGEAFF. The CDR3 DNA is TGTGCCAGCAGTTTAATTATGCAGGGCTGGGGTGAAGCTTTCTTT. This rearrangement joins TRBV28 to TRBJ1-1, with D perhaps TRBD1 (5 bases). This CDR3 comprises 15 residues. V was pared by 2 bases and J by 7 bases, with 17 bases between. The V gene's germline CDR1 is MDHEN and CDR2 SYDVKM.

The J gene is TRBJ1-5, the V gene TRBV5-5, with TRBD1 matching over 7 bases. Germline CDR1 reads SGHKS; CDR2 reads YYEKEE (reference sequence). Trimming cost V 3 bases and J 4 bases; bases outside gene matches: 13. The CDR3 runs 17 residues. For the CDR3, the DNA is TGTGCCAGCAGCTCCAACCCAGGGGGACAAAGAAATCAGCCCCAGCATTTT. Its protein product is CASSSNPGGQRNQPQHF.

The chain recombines TRBV6-5 with TRBJ1-2; 9 bases agree with TRBD1. The germline gives CDR1 MNHEY, CDR2 SVGAGI. The trim removed 5 bases at V and 1 base at J, leaving 5 bases unmatched. This CDR3 has 15 amino acids. The CDR3 spells CASSKPGQGNYGYTF. As DNA, the CDR3 is TGTGCCAGCAGTAAGCCGGGACAGGGTAACTATGGCTACACCTTC.